Below, one TCR beta chain is given with its context. Preparing the TCRbeta library involved the use of unique molecular identifiers. TCRdb used MiXCR to reprocess the PCR reads, holding one entry per CDR3 protein. The data show over 200,000 distinct CDR3 sequences, with approximately 9% seen just once and 6.2% held by the top ten. The data are from a study of T-cell reconstitution after alpha-beta-depleted transplantation in children. Sequenced material: PBMCs from the stem cell graft donor, taken from the stem cell graft. The TCR was taken from a human donor who donated a stem cell graft to a child with acute lymphoblastic leukemia.

The CDR3 is CASERRRGALGEQFF. The CDR3 nucleotides read TGTGCCAGCGAGAGAAGAAGGGGGGCCCTAGGCGAGCAGTTCTTC. The V call is TRBV7-9, the J call TRBJ2-1; D possibly uses TRBD1 or TRBD2 (6 bases each). Germline V gives CDR1 SEHNR, CDR2 FQNEAQ (reference sequence). Trimming pared 8 bases from V and 10 bases from J, leaving 24 bases between. The CDR3 covers 15 residues.